Following are 2 T cell receptor beta chains from one sample sequenced in a study of blood T cell repertoires in COVID-19. Assay used: immunoSEQ multiplex PCR; TCRdb lists only in-frame clones, some missing. The sample has 150,000 or so clones, about 92% seen once. Specimen: peripheral blood. These receptors all stem from a woman aged 60-70 years with COVID-19, enrolled during active disease.

The genes are TRBV6-2 or TRBV6-3 and TRBJ2-7; the match to TRBD1 covers 10 bases. CDR1 is MNHEY, CDR2 SVGEGT, per germline. The CDR3 covers 15 residues. J gave up 3 bases and V 4 bases, and 6 bases lay outside the gene matches. Written as DNA, the CDR3 is TGTGCCAGCAGTTTCCGCGGGACAGGGGACTACGAGCAGTACTTC. The encoded protein is CASSFRGTGDYEQYF.

This clone has only one observation. This chain connects TRBV3-1 (or the pseudogene TRBV3-2) to TRBJ1-2, with 7 bases lining up with TRBD1. Germline lookup yields CDR1 LGHDT and CDR2 YNNKEL (reference sequence). The ends lost 6 bases at V and 6 bases at J; junction bases unmatched: 7. The CDR3 spans 13 residues. The CDR3 protein is CASSPRTGDGYTF. The CDR3 DNA is TGTGCCAGCAGTCCCAGGACAGGAGATGGCTACACCTTC.